This passage covers 7 T cell receptor beta chains from one sample sequenced in a study of blood T cell repertoires in COVID-19. This table comes from immunoSEQ multiplex PCR, and its TCRdb copy is limited to in-frame clones, with some not included. The table includes under 200,000 clones, approximately 77% detected once. Material: PBMCs or T cells enriched from blood (not recorded which). The source is a man aged 60 to 75 who had recovered from COVID-19.

The CDR3 is CASSLSRDEQYF. In DNA form, the CDR3 reads TGTGCCAGCAGCTTATCCAGGGACGAGCAGTACTTC. The chain carries TRBV13 and TRBJ2-7, with D possibly being TRBD1 (5 bases). Germline V gene data show CDR1 as PRHDT and CDR2 as FYEKMQ (reference sequence). The CDR3 has 12 amino acids. V was shortened by 2 bases and J by 5 bases, with 7 bases between the two germline ends.

The gene calls are TRBV28 and TRBJ2-3; 8 nucleotides align to TRBD2. V shed 4 bases and J 0 bases; nucleotides not matched to a gene: 9. This CDR3 is 17 amino acids long. The germline V gene encodes CDR1 MDHEN and CDR2 SYDVKM. The CDR3 DNA is TGTGCCAGCAGTTCCGGCATTCGGGGGGGGAGCACAGATACGCAGTATTTT. Its translation: CASSSGIRGGSTDTQYF.

V and J are TRBV6-5 and TRBJ2-7; possibly TRBD1 for D (5 bases). This CDR3 is 14 amino acids long. V lost 6 bases, J lost 2 bases, and 14 bases lay in between. In germline, CDR1 is MNHEY, CDR2 SVGAGI. CDR3 in DNA: TGTGCCAGCAGGCAATGGACACTCACCTACGAGCAGTACTTC. Residues: CASRQWTLTYEQYF.

A single count supports this clone. This chain uses TRBV11-2 with TRBJ2-2; D may be TRBD1 (6 bases). The germline V gene encodes CDR1 SGHAT and CDR2 FQNNGV. The CDR3 contains 17 residues. V was clipped by 0 bases and J by 1 base, with 12 bases between them. CDR3: CASSLDRYRVNTGELFF. The CDR3 nucleotides are TGTGCCAGCAGCTTAGATCGTTACAGGGTGAACACCGGGGAGCTGTTTTTT. Variable domain in full (rest from reference TRBV11-2 and TRBJ2-2): EAGVAQSPRYKIIEKRQSVAFWCNPISGHATLYWYQQILGQGPKLLIQFQNNGVVDDSQLPKDRFSAERLKGVDSTLKIQPAKLEDSAVYLCASSLDRYRVNTGELFFGEGSRLTVL.

This chain connects TRBV9 to TRBJ1-3; D is perhaps TRBD1 (5 bases). The V and J ends lost 5 bases and 6 bases respectively, with 12 bases between them. This CDR3 has 13 amino acids. The V gene's germline CDR1 is SGDLS and CDR2 YYNGEE. In DNA, the CDR3 is TGTGCCAGCAGTCTCGGTGGGGCAAACACCATATATTTT. Translating gives CASSLGGANTIYF.

The genes are TRBV15 and TRBJ2-2, with D perhaps matching TRBD1 (6 bases). Germline CDR1 and CDR2: LNHNV and YYDKDF (reference sequence). The CDR3 has 15 residues. Trimming removed 6 bases from V and 2 bases from J, with 13 bases in between. The CDR3 nucleotides are TGTGCCACCAGAGTTAACAGGGATAACACCGGGGAGCTGTTTTTT. As protein: CATRVNRDNTGELFF.

The chain recombines TRBV7-2 with TRBJ1-4, with TRBD1 matching over 7 bases. The CDR3 runs to 15 residues. Germline-derived CDR1 and CDR2 are SGHTA and FQGNSA. The J segment lost 5 bases and the V segment lost 4 bases, leaving 7 bases of the junction unmatched. The CDR3 sequence: CASSYQGGQNEKLFF. CDR3 nucleotides: TGTGCCAGCAGCTACCAAGGGGGACAGAATGAAAAACTGTTTTTT.